The TCR beta chain described here comes from a study of neurological immune-mediated disorders. This clonotype has a count of ten or more. Its antigen is not known. Notes on the study in general: Phylogenetic grouping placed 18 of 34 multiple sclerosis patients' repertoires in one related-CDR3 cluster, a possible signature.

Losses at the gene ends were 5 bases for V and 5 bases for J; bases not matched to a gene: 8. Germline V gene lookup returns CDR1 SGHDT and CDR2 YYEEEE. The CDR3 spans 15 residues. Source material was 2 million unsorted PBMCs, stored at -80 °C in RNAlater. TCRdb re-derived calls from the 5' RACE reads in MiXCR, one entry per CDR3 protein. The data contain about 59,000 distinct CDR3 sequences, roughly 3.5% of them singletons. The TCR originated in a woman under 40 with multiple sclerosis. The sample taken for sequencing was PBMCs. The chain has TRBV5-6 and TRBJ1-1; TRBD1 matches 11 bases. CDR3 region: CASSSGTGGSTEAFF. The CDR3 nucleotides are TGTGCCAGCAGTTCCGGGACAGGGGGAAGTACTGAAGCTTTCTTT.